The T cell receptor beta chain described here comes from a study of human T cells and chemical hapten exposure. Germline V gives CDR1 MNHEY, CDR2 SVGEGT. There are 14 residues in the CDR3. Between the trimmed V and J ends, which lost 2 bases and 2 bases, there was a span of 8 bases. TCRdb analysed the RACE reads with MiXCR anew, one entry per CDR3 protein. The data contain approximately 100,000 distinct CDR3 sequences, about a tenth of them singletons. The sample's time point: patch test 2, 6 weeks after DPC sensitization. Treatment reported: therapeutic diphenylcyclopropenone sensitization with weekly scalp DPC.

The source material was whole blood, sampled in connection with sensitization to the hapten diphenylcyclopropenone (DPC). This receptor was taken from a woman between 40 and 55 years old with alopecia areata. Some clones in this sample may be carry-over from other donors' samples. This chain uses TRBV6-2 or TRBV6-3 with TRBJ2-3; possible D gene TRBD1, 6 bases. The CDR3 coding sequence is TGTGCCAGCAGTTACGCAGGGGCCACAGATACGCAGTATTTT. Its translation is CASSYAGATDTQYF.